The 21 T cell receptor beta chains in this list originate from one sample, sequenced in a study of cytomegalovirus exposure and HLA in healthy donors. Primers included in the PCR were 60 Vbeta and 13 Jbeta primers. Profiled with immunoSEQ multiplex PCR; TCRdb holds only in-frame clones, not every one. Among about 180,000 clones listed, 84% were seen once. Sequenced input: PBMCs. Source of these receptors: a boy aged 2 to 10 in good health and CMV-seronegative.

This sequence joins TRBV14 and TRBJ2-3, with 8 bases that match TRBD2. With V trimmed by 1 base and J by 12 bases, 12 bases remained unmatched. CDR3 length: 15 amino acids. CDR1 is SGHDN, CDR2 FVKESK, per germline. CDR3: CASSQGGLGVRAQYF. Here the CDR3 DNA reads TGTGCCAGCAGCCAAGGGGGACTAGGGGTCCGGGCTCAGTATTTT.

The chain employs TRBV6-6 and TRBJ1-2, with 7 bases matching TRBD1. The CDR3 totals 14 residues. Germline trimming cut 0 bases from V and 6 bases from J; bases unmatched to any gene: 4. Germline loops: CDR1 MNHNY, CDR2 SVGAGI (reference sequence). The CDR3 DNA follows: TGTGCCAGCAGTTACTCAGACAGGGATGATGGCTACACCTTC. Translation: CASSYSDRDDGYTF.

The J gene is TRBJ2-5, the V gene TRBV14; 13 bases are shared with TRBD2. The CDR3 covers 18 residues. Germline V gene sequence: CDR1 SGHDN, CDR2 FVKESK. V gave up 1 base and J gave up 4 bases; unmatched junction bases: 9. This chain's CDR3 is CASSQGTSGRMGRETQYF. The CDR3 region has the DNA TGTGCCAGCAGCCAAGGGACTAGCGGGAGAATGGGGCGAGAGACCCAGTACTTC.

The chain employs TRBV23-1 and TRBJ1-2; D not resolved. TRBV23-1 is filed as an ORF, its function uncertain. CDR3 length equals 9 residues. The V gene lost 5 bases and the J gene lost 8 bases, with 3 bases spanning the gap. CDR3 residues: CASSEGYTF. CDR3 sequence (DNA): TGCGCCAGCAGTGAGGGCTACACCTTC.

This chain links TRBV7-6 with TRBJ2-2; TRBD1 agrees at 7 bases. Germline-derived CDR1 and CDR2 are SGHVS and FNYEAQ. The CDR3 has 15 residues. V lost 6 bases to trimming and J lost 4 bases; unmatched junction nucleotides: 8. In DNA form, the CDR3 reads TGTGCCAGCAGTGTTGACAGGGCAGGCACCGGGGAGCTGTTTTTT. Protein product: CASSVDRAGTGELFF. The full variable domain, rest sourced from reference TRBV7-6 and TRBJ2-2, is GAGVSQSPRYKVTKRGQDVALRCDPISGHVSLYWYRQALGQGPEFLTYFNYEAQQDKSGLPNDRFSAERPEGSISTLTIQRTEQRDSAMYRCASSVDRAGTGELFFGEGSRLTVL.

The chain uses TRBV15 and TRBJ1-2; 7 bases align to TRBD1. The V and J ends lost 7 bases and 2 bases, in that order; junction bases with no gene match: 7. Germline values: CDR1 LNHNV, CDR2 YYDKDF (reference sequence). The CDR3 contains 14 residues. Written as DNA, the CDR3 is TGTGCCACCACCCCAGACAGGGTCAACTATGGCTACACCTTC. Translation gives CATTPDRVNYGYTF.

The V and J genes are TRBV5-1 and TRBJ2-1; 12 positions agree with TRBD2. Per the germline V gene, CDR1 is SGHRS and CDR2 is YFSETQ. There are 15 residues in the CDR3. With V trimmed by 3 bases and J by 7 bases, 5 bases remained unmatched. The CDR3 region is CASSSRLAGANEQFF. The DNA of the CDR3 is TGCGCCAGCAGCTCTCGACTAGCGGGAGCAAATGAGCAGTTCTTC.

This clone was found a few times. The chain uses TRBV10-1 and TRBJ1-1, with 8 positions matching TRBD1. Trimming removed 3 bases from V and 0 bases from J; junction bases left unmatched: 12. This CDR3 contains 18 residues. Germline V gene sequence: CDR1 WNHNN, CDR2 SYGVQD (reference sequence). CDR3 sequence reads: CASSDLYSGTGMNTEAFF. The CDR3 bases are TGCGCCAGCAGTGACCTCTACTCCGGGACAGGTATGAACACTGAAGCTTTCTTT.

The CDR3 DNA reads as TGTGCCAGCAGTGAGATTCTGACAGGGGTCGTGGACACTGAAGCTTTCTTT. As protein: CASSEILTGVVDTEAFF. The rearrangement joins TRBV6-1 to TRBJ1-1; 8 bases line up with TRBD1. The trim removed 3 bases at V and 3 bases at J, leaving 12 bases unmatched. Germline V gene sequence: CDR1 MNHNS, CDR2 SASEGT. The CDR3 covers 17 residues.

The V gene is TRBV10-2, the J gene TRBJ2-7; D might be TRBD2 (6 bases). The length of the CDR3 is 14 residues. Trimming cost V 7 bases and J 2 bases, with 15 bases left between them. Germline CDR1 is WSHSY and CDR2 is SAAADI. This CDR3 reads CASTSDSGPYEQYF. The CDR3, as DNA: TGCGCCAGCACTTCCGATAGCGGACCCTACGAGCAGTACTTC.

This chain uses TRBV11-2 with TRBJ2-7; no firm D call. CDR1 SGHAT and CDR2 FQNNGV come from the germline V gene. The ends were cut back, 3 bases at V and 2 bases at J, with 14 bases in the middle. The CDR3 extends over 15 amino acids. The CDR3 loop reads CASSFADTDAYEQYF. The CDR3 DNA reads as TGTGCCAGCAGCTTCGCTGACACCGATGCCTACGAGCAGTACTTC.

J is TRBJ2-3 and V is TRBV5-1; the match to TRBD2 covers 11 bases. V shed 0 bases, J shed 6 bases, and the junction held 12 bases outside the gene matches. Germline V gene data show CDR1 as SGHRS and CDR2 as YFSETQ. The CDR3 length is 18 residues. This CDR3 is CASSLVGLLAGATDTQYF. CDR3 DNA: TGCGCCAGCAGCTTGGTGGGCTTACTAGCGGGAGCCACCGATACGCAGTATTTT.

For the CDR3, the DNA is TGCGCCAGCAGCCGGGGCGTCGGTCAGTACACAGATACGCAGTATTTT. Its translation is CASSRGVGQYTDTQYF. The V gene is TRBV4-1, the J gene TRBJ2-3; D is perhaps TRBD1 (5 bases). Germline CDR1 MGHRA, CDR2 YSYEKL. V was shortened by 4 bases and J by 2 bases, with 16 bases between the two germline ends. The CDR3 length is 16 residues.

V is TRBV5-1 and J is TRBJ2-5; 15 positions agree with TRBD2. The ends lost 4 bases at V and 0 bases at J; junction bases unmatched: 7. The CDR3 extends over 18 amino acids. Germline CDR1 SGHRS, CDR2 YFSETQ. The chain's CDR3 is CASSKGLAGGPYQETQYF. The CDR3 DNA sequence: TGCGCCAGCAGCAAAGGACTAGCGGGAGGGCCGTACCAAGAGACCCAGTACTTC.

The genes are TRBV6-8 and TRBJ1-1, with TRBD1 as a possible D gene (5 bases). From germline, CDR1 is MNHGY and CDR2 SAAAGT. The V end lost 4 bases, the J end lost 3 bases, and 15 bases lay between the germline ends. There are 15 residues in the CDR3. The CDR3 nucleotides are TGTGCCAGCAGTTTGGTCCGCAGGGAGGACACTGAAGCTTTCTTT. Amino acid sequence: CASSLVRREDTEAFF.

This chain uses TRBV5-1 with TRBJ1-2; D might be TRBD1 (5 bases). Deletions cut 2 bases from V and 5 bases from J, with 16 bases between. The CDR3 runs 15 residues. Germline CDR1 and CDR2: SGHRS and YFSETQ. CDR3 coding DNA: TGCGCCAGCAGCTTAATACAGGCTGGAAGATATGGCTACACCTTC. Translating it yields CASSLIQAGRYGYTF.

This clone has a single count. The V gene is TRBV28, the J gene TRBJ2-7; 10 nucleotides agree with TRBD1. Germline V CDR1 and CDR2: MDHEN, SYDVKM. The CDR3 totals 15 residues. The V gene end was trimmed by 2 bases and the J gene end by 5 bases; junction bases not matched to a gene: 6. CDR3 sequence (DNA): TGTGCCAGCAGTTTACCCGGGACAGGGGCCGACGAGCAGTACTTC. It is translated as CASSLPGTGADEQYF.

The chain couples TRBV5-6 to TRBJ1-1; D gene ambiguous. The CDR3 loop spans 15 amino acids. Germline assignment: CDR1 SGHDT and CDR2 YYEEEE. The germline V and J ends were trimmed by 4 bases and 5 bases, with 18 bases remaining between them. The CDR3, as DNA: TGTGCCAGCAGCCCCACGTCCGGGATGGGGACTGAAGCTTTCTTT. This translates into CASSPTSGMGTEAFF.

The chain uses TRBV5-4 and TRBJ2-1, with 9 nucleotides matching TRBD2. CDR1 is SGHNT and CDR2 is YYREEE in the germline V gene (reference sequence). This CDR3 is built from 16 residues. V lost 3 bases to trimming and J lost 0 bases; unmatched junction nucleotides: 4. Here the CDR3 DNA reads TGTGCCAGCAGCTACCTTAGCGGGAGCTCCTACAATGAGCAGTTCTTC. Amino acids: CASSYLSGSSYNEQFF.

This sequence joins TRBV7-9 and TRBJ2-7, with D perhaps TRBD2 (6 bases). Germline values: CDR1 SEHNR, CDR2 FQNEAQ (reference sequence). CDR3 length: 16 residues. V gave up 6 bases and J gave up 4 bases, with 22 bases separating them. CDR3: CASRGPSGFGTYEQYF. CDR3 in DNA: TGTGCCAGCAGGGGACCGAGTGGGTTTGGGACTTACGAGCAGTACTTC.

This clone turned up a few times. The rearrangement uses TRBV5-6 and TRBJ1-1, with D perhaps TRBD1 (5 bases). The V gene's germline CDR1 is SGHDT and CDR2 YYEEEE. Trimming pared 3 bases from V and 1 base from J, leaving 7 bases between. The CDR3 runs 13 residues. CDR3 sequence: CASSWGPNTEAFF. Written as DNA, the CDR3 is TGTGCCAGCAGCTGGGGCCCGAACACTGAAGCTTTCTTT.